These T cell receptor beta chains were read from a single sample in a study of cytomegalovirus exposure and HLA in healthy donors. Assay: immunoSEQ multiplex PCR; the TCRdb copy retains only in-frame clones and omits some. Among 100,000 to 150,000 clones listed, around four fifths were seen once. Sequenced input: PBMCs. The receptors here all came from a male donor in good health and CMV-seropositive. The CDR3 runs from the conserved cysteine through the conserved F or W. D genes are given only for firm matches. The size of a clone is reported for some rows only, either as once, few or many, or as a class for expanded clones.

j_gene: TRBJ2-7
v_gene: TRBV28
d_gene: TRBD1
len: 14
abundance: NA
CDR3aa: CASKIGTGLYEQYF
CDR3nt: TGTGCCAGCAAAATCGGGACAGGGCTCTACGAGCAGTACTTC

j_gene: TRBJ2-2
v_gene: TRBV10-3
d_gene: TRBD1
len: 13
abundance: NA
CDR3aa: CAIGQGDTGELFF
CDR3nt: TGTGCCATCGGACAGGGAGACACCGGGGAGCTGTTTTTT

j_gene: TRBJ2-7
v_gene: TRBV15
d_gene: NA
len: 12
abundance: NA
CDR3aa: CATSRVTYEQYF
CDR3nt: TGTGCCACCAGCAGAGTAACCTACGAGCAGTACTTC

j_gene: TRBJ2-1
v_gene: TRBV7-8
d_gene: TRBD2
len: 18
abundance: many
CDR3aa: CASSLDLTSLSSYNEQFF
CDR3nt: TGTGCCAGCAGCTTAGATTTGACTAGCCTGAGCTCCTACAATGAGCAGTTCTTC

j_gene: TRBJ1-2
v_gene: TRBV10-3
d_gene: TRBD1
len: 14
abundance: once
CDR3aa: CAISGTEEGYGYTF
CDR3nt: TGTGCCATCAGCGGGACAGAAGAAGGCTATGGCTACACCTTC

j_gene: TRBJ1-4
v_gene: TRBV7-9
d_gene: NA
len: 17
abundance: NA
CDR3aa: CASRRETFGLTNEKLFF
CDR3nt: TGTGCCAGCAGAAGGGAGACATTCGGGTTAACTAATGAAAAACTGTTTTTT

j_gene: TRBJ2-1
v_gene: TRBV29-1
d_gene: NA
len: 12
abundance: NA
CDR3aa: CSVGTQHNEQFF
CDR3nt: TGCAGCGTCGGGACTCAACACAATGAGCAGTTCTTC

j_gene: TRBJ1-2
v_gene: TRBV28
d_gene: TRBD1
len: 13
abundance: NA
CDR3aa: CASSFRGFYGYTF
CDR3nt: TGTGCCAGCAGTTTCAGGGGGTTTTATGGCTACACCTTC

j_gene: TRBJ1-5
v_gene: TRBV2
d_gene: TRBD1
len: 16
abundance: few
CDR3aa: CASSGQGGRSNQPQHF
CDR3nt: TGTGCCAGCAGCGGACAGGGTGGAAGGAGCAATCAGCCCCAGCATTTT

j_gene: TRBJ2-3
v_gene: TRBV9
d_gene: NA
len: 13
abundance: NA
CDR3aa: CASSGLSTDTQYF
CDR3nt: TGTGCCAGCAGCGGACTTAGCACAGATACGCAGTATTTT

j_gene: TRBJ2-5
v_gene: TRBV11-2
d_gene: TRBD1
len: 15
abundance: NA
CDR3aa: CASSLGDRGGETQYF
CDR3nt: TGTGCCAGCAGCTTAGGGGACAGGGGAGGAGAGACCCAGTACTTC

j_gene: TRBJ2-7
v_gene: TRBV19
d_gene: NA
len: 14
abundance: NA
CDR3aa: CASSAGTVTYEQYF
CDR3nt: TGTGCCAGTAGTGCGGGGACGGTGACCTACGAGCAGTACTTC

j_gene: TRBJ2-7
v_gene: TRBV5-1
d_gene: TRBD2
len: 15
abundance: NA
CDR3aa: CASSLDGGRAFEQYF
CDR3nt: TGCGCCAGCAGCTTGGATGGCGGGAGGGCCTTCGAGCAGTACTTC

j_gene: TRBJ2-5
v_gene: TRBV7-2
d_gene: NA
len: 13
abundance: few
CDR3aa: CASSSAGLETQYF
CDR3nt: TGTGCCAGCAGCTCCGCAGGGCTGGAGACCCAGTACTTC

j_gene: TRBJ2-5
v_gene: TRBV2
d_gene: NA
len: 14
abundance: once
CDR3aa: CASSPEASRETQYF
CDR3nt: TGTGCCAGCAGTCCTGAGGCCTCTAGGGAGACCCAGTACTTC

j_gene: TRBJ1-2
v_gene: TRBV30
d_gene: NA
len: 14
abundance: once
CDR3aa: CAWRGAVEGFGYTF
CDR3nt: TGTGCCTGGAGGGGGGCAGTAGAAGGTTTTGGCTACACCTTC

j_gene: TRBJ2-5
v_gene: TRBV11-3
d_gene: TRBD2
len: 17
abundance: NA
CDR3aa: CASSLGGTSGTQETQYF
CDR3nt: TGTGCCAGCAGCTTAGGGGGGACTAGCGGGACCCAAGAGACCCAGTACTTC

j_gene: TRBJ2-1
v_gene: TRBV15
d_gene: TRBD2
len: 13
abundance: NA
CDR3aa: CATSRPGLDQQFF
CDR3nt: TGTGCCACCAGCAGACCAGGACTAGACCAGCAGTTCTTC

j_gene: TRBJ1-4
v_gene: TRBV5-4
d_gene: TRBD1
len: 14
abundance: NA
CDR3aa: CASSWDRTNEKLFF
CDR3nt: TGTGCCAGCAGTTGGGACAGGACCAATGAAAAACTGTTTTTT

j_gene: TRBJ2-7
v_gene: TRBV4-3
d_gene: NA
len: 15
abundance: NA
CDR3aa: CASSQDLGEAYEQYF
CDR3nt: TGCGCCAGCAGCCAAGATTTGGGAGAGGCCTACGAGCAGTACTTC

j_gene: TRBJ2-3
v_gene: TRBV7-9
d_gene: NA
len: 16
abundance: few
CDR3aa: CASSPRRGGGTDTQYF
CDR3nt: TGTGCCAGCAGCCCTAGGCGCGGAGGGGGCACAGATACGCAGTATTTT

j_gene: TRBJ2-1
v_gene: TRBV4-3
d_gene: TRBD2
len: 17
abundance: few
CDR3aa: CASSQDLRSGSVNEQFF
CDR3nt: TGCGCCAGCAGCCAAGATCTAAGAAGCGGGAGCGTCAATGAGCAGTTCTTC

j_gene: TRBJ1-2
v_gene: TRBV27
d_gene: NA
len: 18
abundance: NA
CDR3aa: CASSLTPSGDPFWYGYTF
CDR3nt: TGTGCCAGCAGTTTAACGCCCAGCGGGGACCCTTTTTGGTATGGCTACACCTTC